This T cell receptor (beta chain) was profiled in a study of blood T cells in healthy people across ages. The study's findings and limits: Estimates of total diversity, which came from one million sequenced T cells, were considered to be underestimates. Aged donors had fewer naive CD4+ cells and lower diversity than long-lived donors.

To note about this clonotype: Its antigen is as yet unknown.

A J-beta primer mix and a sample-barcoded 5' primer were used in a second PCR of about 6 to 12 cycles. TCRdb processed the 5' RACE reads anew with MiXCR; each CDR3 protein has one entry. The sample yields around 1,000,000 distinct CDR3 sequences, 35% to 40% seen once. Each of the donors had roughly 9.3 milliliters of peripheral blood drawn into EDTA-treated Vacutainer tubes. With V trimmed by 3 bases and J by 0 bases, 4 bases remained unmatched. The CDR3 runs 15 residues. Germline V gene lookup returns CDR1 SGHRS and CDR2 YFSETQ. The sequence was collected from a young man in good health. Specimen: blood. The chain employs TRBV5-1 and TRBJ1-1, with 8 bases matching TRBD1. CDR3 protein: CASSYGQGLNTEAFF. CDR3 DNA sequence: TGCGCCAGCAGCTATGGACAGGGTTTGAACACTGAAGCTTTCTTT.